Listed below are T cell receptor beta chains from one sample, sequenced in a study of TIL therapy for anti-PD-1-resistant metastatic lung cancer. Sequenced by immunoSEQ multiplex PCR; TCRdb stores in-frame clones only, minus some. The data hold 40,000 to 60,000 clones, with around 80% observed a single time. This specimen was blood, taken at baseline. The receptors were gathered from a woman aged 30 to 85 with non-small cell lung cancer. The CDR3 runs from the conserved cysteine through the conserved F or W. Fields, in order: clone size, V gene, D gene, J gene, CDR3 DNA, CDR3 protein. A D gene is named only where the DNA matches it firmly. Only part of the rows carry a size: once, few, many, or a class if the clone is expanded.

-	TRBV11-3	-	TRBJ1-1	TGTGCCAGCAGCTTAGGGAGGAGAGCCTACATGAACACTGAAGCTTTCTTT	CASSLGRRAYMNTEAFF
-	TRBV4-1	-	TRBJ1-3	TGCGCCAGCAGCCCCCCGCTCCGCTCTGGAAACACCATATATTTT	CASSPPLRSGNTIYF
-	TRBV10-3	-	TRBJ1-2	TGTGCCATCACGCGCGGGGCGGTTGGGGACTATGGCTACACCTTC	CAITRGAVGDYGYTF
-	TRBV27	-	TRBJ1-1	TGTGCCAGCAGTTTATCCGGGGCGAACACTGAAGCTTTCTTT	CASSLSGANTEAFF
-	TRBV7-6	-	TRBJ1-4	TGTGCCAGCAGCTTAGGGTTTTTGGGGACACTTCATAATGAAAAACTGTTTTTT	CASSLGFLGTLHNEKLFF
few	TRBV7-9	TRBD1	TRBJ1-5	TGTGCCAGCAGCTTAGGACAGGGGGCTGGCAATCAGCCCCAGCATTTT	CASSLGQGAGNQPQHF
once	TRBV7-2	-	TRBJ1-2	TGTGCCAGCAGCTTAGAATCATCGGGCAGTGCGTCTGGCTACACCTTC	CASSLESSGSASGYTF
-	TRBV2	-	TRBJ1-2	TGTGCCAGCAGTCAAACAGGGAACTATGGCTACACCTTC	CASSQTGNYGYTF
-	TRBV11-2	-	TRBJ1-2	TGTGCCAGCCGGGGACGGAGGAACTATGGCTACACCTTC	CASRGRRNYGYTF
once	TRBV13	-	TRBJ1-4	TGTGCCAGCAGCCCTCAGACAGGACTCCTCAGAGAAAAACTGTTTTTT	CASSPQTGLLREKLFF
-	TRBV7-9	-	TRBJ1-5	TGTGCCAGCAGCTTAACTCAGGGTCTTTGGGATAGCAATCAGCCCCAGCATTTT	CASSLTQGLWDSNQPQHF
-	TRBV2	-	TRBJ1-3	TGTGCCAGCAGGACCGGGGCGGTAAACACCATATATTTT	CASRTGAVNTIYF
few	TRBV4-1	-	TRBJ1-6	TGCGCCAGCAGCCAAGTCCCAGGGACCTATAATTCACCCCTCCACTTT	CASSQVPGTYNSPLHF
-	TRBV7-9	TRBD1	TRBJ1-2	TGTGCCAGCAGCCCCGGGACAGGGAATGGCTACACCTTC	CASSPGTGNGYTF
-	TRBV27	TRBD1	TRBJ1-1	TGTGCCAGCAGTCCTGGGACAGGGGGCAACACTGAAGCTTTCTTT	CASSPGTGGNTEAFF
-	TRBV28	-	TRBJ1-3	TGTGCCAGCAGTTTAGATAGCCGAAACACCATATATTTT	CASSLDSRNTIYF
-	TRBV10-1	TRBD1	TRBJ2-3	TGCGCCAGCACCCAGGGACAGTCACCCACAGATACGCAGTATTTT	CASTQGQSPTDTQYF
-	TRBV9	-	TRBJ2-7	TGTGCCAGCAGCGTAGCGGGACAACCTTACGAGCAGTACTTC	CASSVAGQPYEQYF
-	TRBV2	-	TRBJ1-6	TGTGCCAGCAGTGAAGGCAGGGCTAATTCACCCCTCCACTTT	CASSEGRANSPLHF
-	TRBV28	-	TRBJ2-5	TGTGCCAGCAGGCCAGGGTCGGGGGAGACCCAGTACTTC	CASRPGSGETQYF
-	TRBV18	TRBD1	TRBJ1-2	TGTGCCAGCTCACCAGGGGACAGGGCTCGCGGCTACACCTTC	CASSPGDRARGYTF